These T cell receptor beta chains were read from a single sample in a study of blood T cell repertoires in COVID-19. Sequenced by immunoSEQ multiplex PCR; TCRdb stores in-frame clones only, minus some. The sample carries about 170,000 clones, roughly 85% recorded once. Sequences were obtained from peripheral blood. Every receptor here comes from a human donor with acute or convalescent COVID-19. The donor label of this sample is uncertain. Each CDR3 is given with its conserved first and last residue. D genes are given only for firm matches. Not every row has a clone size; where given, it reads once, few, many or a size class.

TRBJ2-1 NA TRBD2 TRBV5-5 CASSPMTGGNEQFF TGTGCCAGCAGCCCGATGACGGGGGGCAATGAGCAGTTCTTC
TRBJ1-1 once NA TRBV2 CASRYSPLGGTEAFF TGTGCCAGCCGATATTCACCGCTAGGGGGAACTGAAGCTTTCTTT
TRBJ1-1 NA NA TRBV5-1 CASSFLGAAHSPEAFF TGCGCCAGCAGCTTTTTGGGGGCCGCACATAGTCCTGAAGCTTTCTTT
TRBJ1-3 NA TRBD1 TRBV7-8 CASSLAGRGYISGNTIYF TGTGCCAGCAGCTTAGCCGGCAGGGGGTATATTTCTGGAAACACCATATATTTT
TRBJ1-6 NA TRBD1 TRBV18 CASSPRQGSGDSPLHF TGTGCCAGCTCACCGAGACAGGGTTCTGGAGATTCACCCCTCCACTTT
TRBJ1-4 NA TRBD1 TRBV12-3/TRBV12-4 CASSFRDSKLFF TGTGCCAGCAGTTTCCGGGACAGTAAACTGTTTTTT
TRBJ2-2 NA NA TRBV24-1 CATSKGSTGELFF TGTGCCACCAGCAAGGGGTCGACCGGGGAGCTGTTTTTT
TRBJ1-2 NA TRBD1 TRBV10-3 CAISVTGENGYTF TGTGCCATCAGTGTGACAGGGGAAAATGGCTACACCTTC
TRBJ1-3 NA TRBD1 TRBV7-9 CASSPQGAGNTIYF TGTGCCAGCAGCCCTCAGGGGGCTGGAAACACCATATATTTT
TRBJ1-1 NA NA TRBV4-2 CASSQDWGGRAFF TGTGCCAGCAGCCAAGACTGGGGGGGCAGAGCTTTCTTT
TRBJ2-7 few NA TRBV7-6 CASSLGFSDKDQQYF TGTGCCAGCAGCTTAGGCTTCTCGGACAAAGACCAGCAGTACTTC
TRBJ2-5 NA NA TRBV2 CASSGGDGFGTQYF TGTGCCAGCAGTGGGGGAGACGGTTTCGGGACCCAGTACTTC
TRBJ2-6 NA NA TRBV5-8 CASTLEGAGANVLTF TGTGCCAGCACTCTCGAGGGGGCTGGGGCCAACGTCCTGACTTTC
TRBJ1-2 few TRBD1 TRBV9 CASSVGTGFNYGYTF TGTGCCAGCAGCGTGGGGACAGGATTTAACTATGGCTACACCTTC
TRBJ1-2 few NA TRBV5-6 CASSFRTVPSNYGYTF TGTGCCAGCAGCTTCCGGACAGTTCCTTCTAACTATGGCTACACCTTC
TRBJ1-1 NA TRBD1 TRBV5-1 CASSLGRGLLGTEAFF TGCGCCAGCAGCTTGGGCAGGGGGCTGCTTGGGACTGAAGCTTTCTTT
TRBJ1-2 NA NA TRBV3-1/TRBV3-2 CASSQVGRRGPYGYTF TGTGCCAGCAGCCAAGTCGGGAGGCGGGGCCCCTATGGCTACACCTTC
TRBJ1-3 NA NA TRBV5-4 CASSLDSPRGNTIYF TGTGCCAGCAGCTTGGATTCCCCCAGAGGAAACACCATATATTTT
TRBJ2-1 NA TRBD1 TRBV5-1 CASSLRGQGVPNEQFF TGCGCCAGCAGCTTGAGGGGACAGGGTGTGCCTAATGAGCAGTTCTTC
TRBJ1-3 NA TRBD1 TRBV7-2 CASSADSTGGGNTIYF TGTGCCAGCAGCGCGGACTCCACAGGGGGAGGAAACACCATATATTTT
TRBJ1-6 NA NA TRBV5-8 CASPRGGAFYRNSPLHF TGTGCCAGCCCCCGAGGAGGCGCCTTTTATCGGAATTCACCCCTCCACTTT
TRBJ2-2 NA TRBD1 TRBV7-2 CASSSGGWTGELFF TGTGCCAGCAGTTCAGGGGGCTGGACCGGGGAGCTGTTTTTT
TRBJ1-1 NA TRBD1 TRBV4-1 CASSQDTGGTGRMRGTEAFF TGCGCCAGCAGCCAAGACACGGGGGGGACAGGGAGGATGAGGGGCACTGAAGCTTTCTTT
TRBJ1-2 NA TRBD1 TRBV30 CAWSVRARRGERNGYTF TGTGCCTGGAGTGTAAGGGCACGCAGGGGGGAAAGAAATGGCTACACCTTC
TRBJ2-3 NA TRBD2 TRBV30 CAWSLRAGGTDTQYF TGTGCCTGGAGTCTCCGAGCGGGGGGCACAGATACGCAGTATTTT
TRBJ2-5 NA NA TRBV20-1 CSAPKETQYF TGCAGTGCTCCCAAAGAGACCCAGTACTTC
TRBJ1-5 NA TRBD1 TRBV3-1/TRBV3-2 CASSGQGHQPQHF TGTGCCAGCAGCGGACAGGGACATCAGCCCCAGCATTTT
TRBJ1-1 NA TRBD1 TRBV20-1 CSASTDRMAYTEAFF TGCAGTGCTAGTACGGACAGGATGGCGTACACTGAAGCTTTCTTT
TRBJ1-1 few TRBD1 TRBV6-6 CASRKTGGAEAFF TGTGCCAGCAGAAAAACAGGGGGCGCTGAAGCTTTCTTT
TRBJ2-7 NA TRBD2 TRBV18 CASSPVQLGGSPTTQYF TGTGCCAGCTCACCCGTGCAGTTGGGGGGGTCCCCTACGACGCAGTACTTC
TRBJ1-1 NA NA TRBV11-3 CASSLDLRTEAFF TGTGCCAGCAGCTTAGATCTACGGACTGAAGCTTTCTTT
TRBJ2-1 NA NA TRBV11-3 CASSLPQGGYNEQFF TGTGCCAGCAGCTTACCGCAGGGGGGATACAATGAGCAGTTCTTC
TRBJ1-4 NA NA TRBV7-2 CASSMTTGEKLFF TGTGCCAGCAGCATGACGACGGGGGAAAAACTGTTTTTT
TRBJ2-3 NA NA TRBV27 CASSLLLASSTDTQYF TGTGCCAGCAGTCTCTTACTAGCAAGTAGCACAGATACGCAGTATTTT
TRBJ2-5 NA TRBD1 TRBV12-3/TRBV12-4 CASSIQGPTQYF TGTGCCAGCAGTATACAGGGGCCGACCCAGTACTTC
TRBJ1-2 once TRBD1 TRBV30 CARTGENSYGYTF TGTGCCCGTACAGGGGAAAACAGCTATGGCTACACCTTC
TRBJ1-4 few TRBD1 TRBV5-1 CASSQGQPDFNEKLFF TGCGCCAGCAGCCAGGGACAGCCTGATTTTAATGAAAAACTGTTTTTT
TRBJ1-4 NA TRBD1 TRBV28 CASSSSWTGREKLFF TGTGCCAGCAGTTCATCTTGGACAGGGCGTGAAAAACTGTTTTTT
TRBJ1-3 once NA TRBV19 CASSAVRDIYTIYF TGTGCCAGTAGTGCCGTTCGGGACATTTACACCATATATTTT
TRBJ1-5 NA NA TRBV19 CASSAPVQGTRPQHF TGTGCCAGTAGTGCACCGGTACAGGGAACCCGGCCCCAGCATTTT
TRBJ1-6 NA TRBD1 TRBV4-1 CASSQDLIRGQVLHF TGCGCCAGCAGCCAAGATCTCATTCGGGGACAGGTCCTCCACTTT
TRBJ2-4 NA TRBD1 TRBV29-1 CSVQGQGIKNIQYF TGCAGCGTTCAGGGACAGGGGATCAAAAACATTCAGTACTTC
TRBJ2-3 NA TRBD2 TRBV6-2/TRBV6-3 CASSPKRGGSDTQYF TGTGCCAGCAGCCCCAAGCGGGGGGGCTCAGATACGCAGTATTTT
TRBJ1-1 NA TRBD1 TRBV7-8 CASSRTRDRVMNTEAFF TGTGCCAGCAGCCGGACCCGGGACAGGGTGATGAACACTGAAGCTTTCTTT
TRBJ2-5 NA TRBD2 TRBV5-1 CASSPGGFQETQYF TGCGCCAGCAGCCCGGGGGGGTTCCAAGAGACCCAGTACTTC
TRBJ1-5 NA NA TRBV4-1 CASSLKPGTRINQPQHF TGCGCCAGCAGCCTTAAACCCGGGACACGGATCAATCAGCCCCAGCATTTT
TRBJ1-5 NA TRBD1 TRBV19 CASSIGGQGSNQPQHF TGTGCCAGTAGTATAGGGGGACAGGGCAGCAATCAGCCCCAGCATTTT
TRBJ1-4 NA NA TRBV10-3 CAIRGGLATNEKLFF TGTGCCATCAGGGGGGGGCTGGCAACTAATGAAAAACTGTTTTTT
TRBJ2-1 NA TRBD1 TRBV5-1 CASNGRGNNEQFF TGCGCCAGCAACGGCAGGGGGAACAATGAGCAGTTCTTC
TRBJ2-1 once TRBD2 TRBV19 CASSLAGGDNEQFF TGTGCCAGTAGTCTAGCGGGGGGGGACAATGAGCAGTTCTTC